This T cell receptor (beta chain) was recorded in a study of blood T cells in healthy people across ages. The CDR3 loop spans 14 amino acids. CDR1 is MDHEN, CDR2 SYDVKM, per germline. Unmatched junction bases numbered 10, after V lost 7 bases and J lost 6 bases. A second about 7 to 11 cycle PCR used barcoded and J-beta primers. TCRdb reprocessed the 5' RACE reads via MiXCR and lists one record per CDR3 protein. The profile shows roughly 1.4 million distinct CDR3 sequences, 45% to 70% of them singletons. This TCR was recovered from a man aged 18 to 30 in good health. The chain combines TRBV28 with TRBJ2-7; TRBD1 aligns across 9 bases. The sequenced sample was blood. The CDR3 loop reads CASTWTGALSEQYF. The CDR3 DNA follows: TGTGCCAGCACCTGGACAGGGGCCCTTTCCGAGCAGTACTTC.